A single sample gave rise to the 30 T cell receptor beta chains below, sequenced in a study of T cell responses to AZD1222 COVID-19 vaccine. Produced via immunoSEQ multiplex PCR; TCRdb's table is partial and in-frame only. Among 100,000 to 150,000 clones listed, 90% were seen once. This sample comprised peripheral blood, obtained on day 0 of AZD1222 vaccination. Receptors originate from an adult in good health.

This chain joins TRBV6-6 and TRBJ2-4; no reliable D call. The germline gives CDR1 MNHNY, CDR2 SVGAGI (reference sequence). V was shortened by 2 bases and J by 0 bases, with 8 bases between the two germline ends. The CDR3 sequence is 15 residues long. The CDR3, as DNA: TGTGCCAGCAGTTACAGCAGATTAGCCAAAAACATTCAGTACTTC. This sequence encodes CASSYSRLAKNIQYF.

This chain uses TRBV5-1 with TRBJ1-1; 9 nucleotides match TRBD1. The germline gives CDR1 SGHRS, CDR2 YFSETQ. Trimming took 4 bases from V and 1 from J; bases not matched to a gene: 8. The CDR3 sequence is 16 residues long. CDR3 amino acids: CASSPGDRAGNTEAFF. The CDR3 nucleotides are TGCGCCAGCAGCCCCGGGGACAGGGCAGGGAACACTGAAGCTTTCTTT.

The chain joins TRBV19 to TRBJ2-7; TRBD1 aligns across 8 bases. Per germline, CDR1 LNHDA and CDR2 SQIVND (reference sequence). This CDR3 spans 15 amino acids. V lost 6 bases and J lost 6; bases outside the gene matches: 13. CDR3 amino acids: CASSPGGAGGGEQYF. DNA of the CDR3: TGTGCCAGTAGCCCCGGCGGAGCAGGGGGCGGCGAGCAGTACTTC.

This chain uses TRBV6-4 with TRBJ2-2; TRBD1 is a possible D gene (6 bases). This CDR3 region has 12 residues. In germline, CDR1 is MRHNA, CDR2 SNTAGT. V was trimmed by 6 bases and J by 5 bases, leaving 7 bases between them. The CDR3 coding sequence is TGTGCCAGCAGCGGACAGACCGGGGAGCTGTTTTTT. Amino acid sequence: CASSGQTGELFF.

This sequence joins TRBV25-1 and TRBJ1-2; the match to TRBD1 covers 8 bases. Germline V gene lookup returns CDR1 MGHDK and CDR2 SYGVNS. The CDR3 spans 15 residues. V lost 6 bases, J lost 5 bases, and 11 bases stayed unmatched. CDR3 nucleotides: TGTGCCAGCAGACCGCGACAGGGGAGGGCTTATGGCTACACCTTC. The encoded protein is CASRPRQGRAYGYTF.

This rearrangement joins TRBV28 to TRBJ1-2; a weak D match, TRBD1 (6 bases). Between the trimmed V and J ends, which lost 4 bases and 2 bases, there was a span of 11 bases. Germline V CDR1 and CDR2: MDHEN, SYDVKM. This CDR3 has 14 residues. CDR3: CASSWRGGNYGYTF. The CDR3 DNA is TGTGCCAGCAGTTGGCGAGGGGGAAACTATGGCTACACCTTC.

CDR3 in amino acids: CASSHRTSGGYTF. Here the CDR3 DNA reads TGTGCCAGCAGCCATAGGACAAGCGGTGGCTACACCTTC. V gene TRBV3-1 (or the pseudogene TRBV3-2) combines with J gene TRBJ1-2; tentative D call: TRBD1 (5 bases). V lost 3 bases and J 7 bases, leaving 12 bases between the germline ends. Germline V gene lookup returns CDR1 LGHDT and CDR2 YNNKEL (reference sequence). There are 13 residues in the CDR3.

The rearrangement joins TRBV19 to TRBJ1-1; D remains unclear. The CDR3 totals 10 residues. V lost 6 bases and J 2 bases, leaving 1 base between the germline ends. Germline V lookup: CDR1 LNHDA, CDR2 SQIVND (reference sequence). Here the CDR3 DNA reads TGTGCCAGTAGCAACACTGAAGCTTTCTTT. Protein: CASSNTEAFF.

This rearrangement joins TRBV6-6 to TRBJ2-7; TRBD1 matches 9 bases. Germline lookup yields CDR1 MNHNY and CDR2 SVGAGI (reference sequence). The CDR3 runs 16 residues. V trimming: 6 bases; J trimming: 4 bases; junction bases outside the gene matches: 13. CDR3 nucleotide sequence: TGTGCCAGCAGGGGAGTGGGGGACAGGGCATTTTACGAGCAGTACTTC. The encoded protein is CASRGVGDRAFYEQYF.

The chain joins TRBV25-1 to TRBJ1-5, with D unclear. V lost 6 bases, J lost 6 bases, and 9 bases lay in between. CDR1 and CDR2 (germline): MGHDK, SYGVNS. The CDR3 contains 12 residues. For the CDR3, the DNA is TGTGCCAGCAGCCGCCCGGGTCAGCCCCAGCATTTT. It specifies CASSRPGQPQHF.

The gene calls are TRBV3-1 (or the pseudogene TRBV3-2) and TRBJ1-6; TRBD1 matches 7 bases. The CDR3 has 15 amino acids. Germline-derived CDR1 and CDR2 are LGHDT and YNNKEL (reference sequence). V was pared by 3 bases and J by 9 bases, with 8 bases of the junction left unmatched. The DNA of the CDR3 is TGTGCCAGCAGCCAGGCAGGCAGGGGGACTTCACCCCTCCACTTT. Its translation: CASSQAGRGTSPLHF.

V is TRBV6-5 and J is TRBJ2-1; 9 positions match TRBD2. Germline V gives CDR1 MNHEY, CDR2 SVGAGI. V dropped 9 bases and J dropped 7; count of bases not matched to a gene: 10. The CDR3 contains 14 residues. The CDR3 nucleotides read TGTGCCAGTTCGCCCGGGACTAGCAATAATGAGCAGTTCTTC. Translated: CASSPGTSNNEQFF.

The rearrangement joins TRBV6-2 or TRBV6-3 to TRBJ2-5, with TRBD1 matching over 12 bases. Germline CDR1 is MNHEY and CDR2 is SVGEGT. The V gene end was trimmed by 2 bases and the J gene end by 4 bases; junction bases not matched to a gene: 8. The CDR3 spans 17 residues. CDR3 DNA: TGTGCCAGCAGTTACCCCGACGGGACAGGGGGCCGAGAGACCCAGTACTTC. This sequence encodes CASSYPDGTGGRETQYF.

J is TRBJ2-1 and V is TRBV6-4; 7 nucleotides align to TRBD2. Germline lookup yields CDR1 MRHNA and CDR2 SNTAGT. The V gene end was trimmed by 11 bases and the J gene end by 0 bases; junction bases not matched to a gene: 19. The CDR3 is made up of 18 amino acids. The CDR3 is CAQLRPSGAEVSYNEQFF. The CDR3 DNA reads as TGTGCCCAGCTCCGACCCAGCGGGGCAGAAGTCTCCTACAATGAGCAGTTCTTC.

The V call is TRBV5-5, the J call TRBJ1-3; D possibly corresponds to TRBD1 (5 bases). Deletions cut 2 bases from V and 5 bases from J, with 23 bases between. Germline V gene sequence: CDR1 SGHKS, CDR2 YYEKEE (reference sequence). The CDR3 is made up of 18 amino acids. The CDR3 DNA reads as TGTGCCAGCAGCTTTTTTGCGGGAGGGCAGGGCTTAAGAAACACCATATATTTT. Its translation is CASSFFAGGQGLRNTIYF.

The chain employs TRBV9 and TRBJ2-1, with 10 bases matching TRBD2. The CDR3 has 18 residues. Germline assignment: CDR1 SGDLS and CDR2 YYNGEE. The J segment lost 4 bases and the V segment lost 0 bases, leaving 10 bases of the junction unmatched. CDR3 nucleotides: TGTGCCAGCAGCGTAGCATCTGGACTAGCGGATCTTTACAATGAGCAGTTCTTC. The encoded protein is CASSVASGLADLYNEQFF.

V usage is TRBV27 and J usage is TRBJ1-6; 9 nucleotides align to TRBD1. The J segment lost 10 bases and the V segment lost 6 bases, leaving 7 bases of the junction unmatched. The CDR3 consists of 14 residues. CDR1 is MNHEY and CDR2 is SMNVEV in the germline V gene (reference sequence). CDR3 coding DNA: TGTGCCAGCAGGGGGACAGGGCCCGGATCACCCCTCCACTTT. This codes for CASRGTGPGSPLHF.

A single count supports this clone. V usage is TRBV18 and J usage is TRBJ2-1; no clear D. The V gene lost 2 bases and the J gene lost 5 bases, with 7 bases spanning the gap. The CDR3 extends over 13 amino acids. Germline assignment: CDR1 KGHSH and CDR2 LQKENI. Here the CDR3 DNA reads TGTGCCAGCTCACCAAAAGTAGACAATGAGCAGTTCTTC. Amino acids: CASSPKVDNEQFF.

The chain recombines TRBV2 with TRBJ1-2; possibly TRBD1 for D (6 bases). The germline CDR1 and CDR2 sequences are SNHLY and FYNNEI. This CDR3 comprises 15 residues. Trimming removed 11 bases from V and 0 bases from J, with 19 bases in between. In DNA form, the CDR3 reads TGTGCCGGACGCCAGGGGAGGGGGTCTAACTATGGCTACACCTTC. Protein: CAGRQGRGSNYGYTF.

The J gene is TRBJ2-7, the V gene TRBV2; D is uncertain. Trimming shortened V by 6 bases and J by 3 bases, and 6 bases separated the two germline ends. The CDR3 consists of 11 residues. Germline V gives CDR1 SNHLY, CDR2 FYNNEI. The CDR3 reads CASRLYYEQYF. The CDR3 nucleotides are TGTGCCAGCAGATTATACTACGAGCAGTACTTC.

The CDR3 is CASSYTLGYGYTF. The CDR3 coding sequence is TGTGCCAGCAGCTACACCTTGGGGTATGGCTACACCTTC. The chain carries TRBV6-5 and TRBJ1-2; D gene unclear. Germline V CDR1 and CDR2: MNHEY, SVGAGI. V shed 6 bases and J shed 5 bases, with 13 bases lying between them. This CDR3 is built from 13 residues.

The chain couples TRBV27 to TRBJ2-2; tentatively, D is TRBD1 (6 bases). Trimming left V 4 bases short and J 7 bases short, with 10 bases between. This CDR3 comprises 13 residues. The V gene's germline CDR1 is MNHEY and CDR2 SMNVEV (reference sequence). This CDR3 is CASSSQGNGELFF. CDR3 DNA sequence: TGTGCCAGCAGTTCACAGGGAAACGGGGAGCTGTTTTTT.

This clone was observed a single time. The V gene is TRBV3-1 (or the pseudogene TRBV3-2), the J gene TRBJ1-1, with a possible D match to TRBD1 (6 bases). CDR1 is LGHDT and CDR2 is YNNKEL in the germline V gene (reference sequence). V dropped 10 bases and J dropped 3 bases, with 15 bases sitting between them. This CDR3 spans 13 amino acids. DNA for the CDR3: TGTGCCAAGCGCCTGGGGGCGCACACTGAAGCTTTCTTT. Residues: CAKRLGAHTEAFF.

This chain uses TRBV30 with TRBJ2-1; tentatively, D is TRBD2 (6 bases). There are 22 residues in the CDR3. V dropped 3 bases and J dropped 8 bases, with 41 bases sitting between them. CDR1 is GTSNPN, CDR2 SVGIG, per germline (reference sequence). CDR3 loop: CAWSDDQWGSGYGGVFSDEQFF. The CDR3, as DNA: TGTGCCTGGAGCGATGATCAATGGGGTAGTGGCTATGGCGGGGTGTTTTCCGATGAGCAGTTCTTC.

CDR3 bases: TGCGCCAGCAGCCCTCGTCCGGAAGGCGCTGAAGCTTTCTTT. It yields the protein CASSPRPEGAEAFF. V usage is TRBV5-1 and J usage is TRBJ1-1; no reliable D call. The CDR3 loop spans 14 amino acids. CDR1 and CDR2 (germline): SGHRS, YFSETQ. The V and J ends lost 4 bases and 6 bases respectively, with 16 bases between them.

This chain uses TRBV28 with TRBJ2-7; 9 nucleotides line up with TRBD1. V shed 9 bases and J 1 base; nucleotides not matched to a gene: 10. The CDR3 consists of 15 residues. Germline assignment: CDR1 MDHEN and CDR2 SYDVKM. The CDR3 nucleotides read TGTGCCAGTCGGCGGCAGGGACAGGGTTCCTACGAGCAGTACTTC. The encoded protein is CASRRQGQGSYEQYF.

The chain recombines TRBV11-1 with TRBJ2-7; 8 nucleotides align to TRBD2. V dropped 4 bases and J dropped 5; count of bases not matched to a gene: 10. The germline gives CDR1 SGHAT, CDR2 FQDESV (reference sequence). CDR3 length: 15 residues. The CDR3 DNA reads TGTGCCAGCAGCTCCCTGAGCGGGGGTACCGACGAGCAGTACTTC. This translates into CASSSLSGGTDEQYF.

The J gene is TRBJ2-1, the V gene TRBV9, with D unclear. V was pared by 0 bases and J by 3 bases, with 4 bases between. Germline lookup yields CDR1 SGDLS and CDR2 YYNGEE. The length of the CDR3 is 13 residues. CDR3 DNA sequence: TGTGCCAGCAGCGTAGCCGTCTACAATGAGCAGTTCTTC. Translating gives CASSVAVYNEQFF. Based on the CDR3 plus reference TRBV9 and TRBJ2-1, the full variable domain is DSGVTQTPKHLITATGQRVTLRCSPRSGDLSVYWYQQSLDQGLQFLIQYYNGEERAKGNILERFSAQQFPDLHSELNLSSLELGDSALYFCASSVAVYNEQFFGPGTRLTVL.

The genes are TRBV19 and TRBJ1-6; maybe TRBD1 (6 bases). Germline V gives CDR1 LNHDA, CDR2 SQIVND (reference sequence). The CDR3 has 16 residues. V shed 5 bases and J shed 5 bases, with 16 bases lying between them. CDR3 in DNA: TGTGCCAGTAGTGAGGGGGGAGGCGTCCATAATTCACCCCTCCACTTT. This gives the protein CASSEGGGVHNSPLHF. Full variable domain (remainder filled in from reference TRBV19 and TRBJ1-6): DGGITQSPKYLFRKEGQNVTLSCEQNLNHDAMYWYRQDPGQGLRLIYYSQIVNDFQKGDIAEGYSVSREKKESFPLTVTSAQKNPTAFYLCASSEGGGVHNSPLHFGNGTRLTVT.

The table lists this clone with a count of one. The chain combines TRBV19 with TRBJ1-6; D call uncertain. Trimming took off 6 bases at V and 5 bases at J, with 8 bases between the two ends. The CDR3 runs 13 residues. Germline CDR1 LNHDA, CDR2 SQIVND (reference sequence). The chain's CDR3 is CASRDGNNSPLHF. As DNA, the CDR3 is TGTGCCAGTAGGGACGGCAATAATTCACCCCTCCACTTT.